The rows below give T cell receptor beta chains drawn from one sample of a study of regulatory T cells in long-lasting Graves disease. TCRdb passed the multiplex PCR reads through MiXCR, listing each CDR3 protein once. The repertoire consists of around 400,000 distinct CDR3 sequences, with 15% occurring once and the leading ten covering 22%. The source material was peripheral blood mononuclear cells (PBMCs), sampled at new diagnosis, from a patient treated with antithyroid drugs. These receptors all come from a female donor with Graves disease. The CDR3 runs from the conserved cysteine through the conserved F or W. A D gene is named only where the DNA matches it firmly. Clone size is given for some rows only: seen once, a few or many times, or a class if the clone is expanded.

>.|TRBV12-3/TRBV12-4|many|TRBJ2-3|15
CASSFSGSKGDTQYF
TGTGCCAGCAGTTTCTCCGGGTCAAAAGGAGATACGCAGTATTTT
>TRBD1|TRBV7-2|many|TRBJ1-6|16
CASSSGRGQTNSPLHF
TGTGCCAGCAGCTCAGGGCGGGGACAGACTAATTCACCCCTCCACTTT
>.|TRBV28|.|TRBJ1-5|15
CASSFRQYSNQPQHF
TGTGCCAGCAGTTTTCGACAATATAGCAATCAGCCCCAGCATTTT
>TRBD2|TRBV20-1|once|TRBJ2-2|16
CSAPRRGTSDTGELFF
TGCAGTGCCCCGCGGCGGGGGACTAGCGACACCGGGGAGCTGTTTTTT
>.|TRBV28|.|TRBJ2-5|15
CASSLRGGASETQYF
TGTGCCAGCAGTTTACGTGGGGGGGCCTCAGAGACCCAGTACTTC
>.|TRBV12-3/TRBV12-4|many|TRBJ1-1|17
CASSRYREGVKGTEAFF
TGTGCCAGCAGTAGATACAGGGAGGGAGTGAAAGGCACTGAAGCTTTCTTT
>.|TRBV11-2|many|TRBJ2-7|15
CASSLDLQKRYEQYF
TGTGCCAGCAGCTTAGATCTTCAAAAGCGCTACGAGCAGTACTTC
>.|TRBV7-2|few|TRBJ1-2|14
CASSFLGAEYGYTF
TGTGCCAGCAGCTTTCTTGGGGCTGAATATGGCTACACCTTC
>.|TRBV3-1|.|TRBJ2-1|14
CASRPGGPRWEQFF
TGTGCCAGCAGACCTGGGGGGCCGCGTTGGGAGCAGTTCTTC
>TRBD2|TRBV7-2|.|TRBJ2-7|19
CASSLDYAGLAGGSYEQYF
TGTGCCAGCAGCTTAGATTATGCGGGACTAGCGGGAGGGTCCTACGAGCAGTACTTC
>.|TRBV6-1|many|TRBJ1-3|15
CASRSPGGTGNTIYF
TGTGCCAGCAGGTCCCCCGGGGGAACTGGAAACACCATATATTTT
>.|TRBV5-1|many|TRBJ1-5|15
CASSLGPGTVSPQHF
TGCGCCAGCAGCTTGGGGCCTGGGACGGTCAGTCCCCAGCATTTT
>TRBD2|TRBV12-3/TRBV12-4|many|TRBJ2-2|16
CASSLLAGGLTGELFF
TGTGCCAGCAGCTTACTAGCGGGAGGTCTCACCGGGGAGCTGTTTTTT
>TRBD2|TRBV12-3/TRBV12-4|many|TRBJ2-5|14
CASSLSGGQETQYF
TGTGCCAGCAGCCTTAGCGGGGGGCAAGAGACCCAGTACTTC
>.|TRBV12-3/TRBV12-4|many|TRBJ2-3|12
CASSPIADTQYF
TGTGCCAGCAGTCCCATCGCAGATACGCAGTATTTT
>.|TRBV7-9|.|TRBJ1-1|13
CASSSLQSTEAFF
TGTGCCAGCAGCTCTCTACAGAGCACTGAAGCTTTCTTT
>TRBD1|TRBV10-3|many|TRBJ2-5|13
CAINRGSGETQYF
TGTGCCATCAACAGGGGATCGGGAGAGACCCAGTACTTC
>.|TRBV24-1|many|TRBJ1-6|13
CATSEQTNSPLHF
TGTGCCACCAGTGAACAGACTAATTCACCCCTCCACTTT
>.|TRBV5-5|many|TRBJ2-1|16
CASSLLGGVGYNEQFF
TGTGCCAGCAGCTTGCTGGGGGGAGTGGGCTACAATGAGCAGTTCTTC
>TRBD2|TRBV24-1|many|TRBJ2-5|14
CATSVTSAEKTQYF
TGTGCCACCAGTGTAACTAGCGCCGAGAAAACCCAGTACTTC
>TRBD1|TRBV20-1|few|TRBJ1-4|15
CSARDQGAANEKLFF
TGCAGTGCTAGAGATCAGGGGGCGGCTAATGAAAAACTGTTTTTT
>.|TRBV6-2/TRBV6-3|many|TRBJ2-3|15
CASSYSPGRTDTQYF
TGTGCCAGCAGTTACTCGCCGGGAAGGACAGATACGCAGTATTTT
>.|TRBV7-9|many|TRBJ1-4|14
CASREQIGQFKLFF
TGTGCCAGCAGGGAACAGATCGGACAGTTCAAACTGTTTTTT
>.|TRBV28|many|TRBJ2-7|14
CASSLWRELYEQYF
TGTGCCAGCAGTTTATGGCGGGAATTATACGAGCAGTACTTC
>.|TRBV6-1|many|TRBJ1-1|13
CASSLSQITEAFF
TGTGCCAGCAGTCTATCACAGATCACTGAAGCTTTCTTT
>TRBD2|TRBV7-6|.|TRBJ2-5|16
CASSPGTSGIGETQYF
TGTGCCAGCAGCCCCGGGACTAGCGGGATAGGTGAGACCCAGTACTTC